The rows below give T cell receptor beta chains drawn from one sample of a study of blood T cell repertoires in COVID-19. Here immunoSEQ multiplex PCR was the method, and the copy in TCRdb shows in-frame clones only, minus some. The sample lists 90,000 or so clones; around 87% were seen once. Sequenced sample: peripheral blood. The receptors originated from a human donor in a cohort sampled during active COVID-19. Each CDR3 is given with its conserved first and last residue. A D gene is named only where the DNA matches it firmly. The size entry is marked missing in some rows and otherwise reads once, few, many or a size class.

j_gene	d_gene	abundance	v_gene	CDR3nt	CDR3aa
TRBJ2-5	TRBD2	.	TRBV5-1	TGCGCCAGCAGCCTCTCCGGGAGGCGGGAAGAGACCCAGTACTTC	CASSLSGRREETQYF
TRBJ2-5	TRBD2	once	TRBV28	TGTGCCAGCAGTCGAGGACTAGCGGGGGGGGAAGAGACCCAGTACTTC	CASSRGLAGGEETQYF
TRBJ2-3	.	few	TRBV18	TGTGCCAGCTCACCTCCGGTCGGCGGGAGCACAGATACGCAGTATTTT	CASSPPVGGSTDTQYF
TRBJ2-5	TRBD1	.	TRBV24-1	TGTGCCACCAGTGGCTACACCGGGACAGGATACAATCAAGAGACCCAGTACTTC	CATSGYTGTGYNQETQYF
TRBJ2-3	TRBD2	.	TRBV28	TGTGCCAGCAGTTCCCCGGGGAGGGACGCCACAGATACGCAGTATTTT	CASSSPGRDATDTQYF
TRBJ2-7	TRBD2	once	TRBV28	TGTGCCAGCAGGGACGGGGGGAGCTCCTACGAGCAGTACTTC	CASRDGGSSYEQYF
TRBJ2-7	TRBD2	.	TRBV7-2	TGTGCCAGCAGCTTAGTAGCTAGCGGGTCCAGCTCCTACGAGCAGTACTTC	CASSLVASGSSSYEQYF
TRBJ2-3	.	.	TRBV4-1	TGCGCCAGCAGCCAAGAGGGGGGTACTAGCGCAGAAGGGGGTACGCAGTATTTT	CASSQEGGTSAEGGTQYF
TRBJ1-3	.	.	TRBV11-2	TGTGCCAGCAGCTTAGTCCGGGGAGATTCTGGAAACACCATATATTTT	CASSLVRGDSGNTIYF
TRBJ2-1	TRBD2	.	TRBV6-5	TGTGCCAGCAGGCAGGAGCGGGAGCCTTACAATGAGCAGTTCTTC	CASRQEREPYNEQFF
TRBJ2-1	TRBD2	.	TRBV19	TGTGCCAGTATGAGGACTAGCGGGCAAAGGGAGCAGTTCTTC	CASMRTSGQREQFF
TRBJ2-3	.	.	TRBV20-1	TGCAGTGCTAGTGGGGCCCCCCGACGCACAGATACGCAGTATTTT	CSASGAPRRTDTQYF
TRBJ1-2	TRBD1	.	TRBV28	TGTGCCAGCAGTTCGGGACAGGGGTATGGCTACACCTTC	CASSSGQGYGYTF
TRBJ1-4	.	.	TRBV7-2	TGTGCCAGCAGCTTAATCGCGGCAACTAATGAAAAACTGTTTTTT	CASSLIAATNEKLFF
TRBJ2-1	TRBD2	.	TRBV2	TGTGCCAGCAGTAGGAGGGGACTAGCGGACAATGAGCAGTTCTTC	CASSRRGLADNEQFF
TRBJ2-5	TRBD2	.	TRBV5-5	TGTGCCAGCAGCTGGGGGACTAGCTGGGGAGAAGAGACCCAGTACTTC	CASSWGTSWGEETQYF
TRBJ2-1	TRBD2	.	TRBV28	TGTGCCAGCAGTTCCCCGATGCTAGCGGGAGGGCCCAGCTCCTACAATGAGCAGTTCTTC	CASSSPMLAGGPSSYNEQFF
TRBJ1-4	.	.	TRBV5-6	TGTGCCAGCAGCTTGAACAGGCTATTTGAAAAACTGTTTTTT	CASSLNRLFEKLFF
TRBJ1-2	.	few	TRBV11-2	TGTGCCAGCAGCTTAGCGGGGGGATGGAACTATGGCTACACCTTC	CASSLAGGWNYGYTF
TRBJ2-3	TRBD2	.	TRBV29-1	TGCAGCGGTTATACTGCACCGGGGGGGCAGTATTTT	CSGYTAPGGQYF
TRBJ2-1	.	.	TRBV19	TGTGCCAGTACCGAAACCCTCCAGGGGAGCTCCTACAATGAGCAGTTCTTC	CASTETLQGSSYNEQFF
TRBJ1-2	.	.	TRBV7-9	TGTGCCAGCAGCTCCTCGTGGGAGGAAAACTATGGCTACACCTTC	CASSSSWEENYGYTF
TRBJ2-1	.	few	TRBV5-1	TGCGCCAGCAGCTTGAGTTTAGGCAGCGGCAATGAGCAGTTCTTC	CASSLSLGSGNEQFF
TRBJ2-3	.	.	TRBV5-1	TGCGCCAGCAGCTTTGGTCAGTCTAGCACAGATACGCAGTATTTT	CASSFGQSSTDTQYF
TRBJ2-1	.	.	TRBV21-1	TGTGCCAGCAGCAAATTCCACGGGGACTCCTACAATGAGCAGTTCTTC	CASSKFHGDSYNEQFF
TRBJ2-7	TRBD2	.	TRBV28	TGTGCCAGCAGTGGTCTGGGCGGGAGTGGACTAATCTACGAGCAGTACTTC	CASSGLGGSGLIYEQYF
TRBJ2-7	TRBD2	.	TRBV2	TGTGCCAGCAGAGTAGCGGGAACGTACGAGCAGTACTTC	CASRVAGTYEQYF
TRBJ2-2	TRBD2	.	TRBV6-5	TGTGCCAGCACCTTAGCGGGGAACACCGGGGAGCTGTTTTTT	CASTLAGNTGELFF
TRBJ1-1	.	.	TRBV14	TGTGCCAGCACCGGACAGCTGAACACTGAAGCTTTCTTT	CASTGQLNTEAFF
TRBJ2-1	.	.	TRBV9	TGTGCCAGCAGCGTAGGAGTAGCGACGGAGGTTTTGCGAGGTCGCAATGAGCAGTTCTTC	CASSVGVATEVLRGRNEQFF
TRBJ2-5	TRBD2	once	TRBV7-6	TGTGCCAGCAGCTTTACTAGCGGGAGTAGTGCAGAGACCCAGTACTTC	CASSFTSGSSAETQYF
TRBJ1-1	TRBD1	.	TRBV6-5	TGTGCCAGCAGAACTTACCAAACAGGGGCGAATGAAGCTTTCTTT	CASRTYQTGANEAFF
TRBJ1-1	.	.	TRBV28	TGTGCCAGCAGTTCAATGCCTAAGAACGGACTTGAAGCTTTCTTT	CASSSMPKNGLEAFF
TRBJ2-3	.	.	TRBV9	TGTGCCAGCAGCGTAGTTCCGGGAGAGGGCACGCAGTATTTT	CASSVVPGEGTQYF
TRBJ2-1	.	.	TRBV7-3	TGTGCCAGCAGCTTAAGCGTCAAGAATGAGCAGTTCTTC	CASSLSVKNEQFF
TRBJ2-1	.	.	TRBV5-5	TGTGCCAGCACCTCTCAGGGAGCGGGCGCTATAAATGAGCAGTTCTTC	CASTSQGAGAINEQFF
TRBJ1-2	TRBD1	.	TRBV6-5	TGTGCCAGCAGATCGGACAGGCAAACCTATGGCTACACCTTC	CASRSDRQTYGYTF
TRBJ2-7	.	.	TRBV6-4	TGTGCCAGCAGTGACTCGCACTTAAGCTCCTACGAGCAGTACTTC	CASSDSHLSSYEQYF
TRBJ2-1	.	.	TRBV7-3	TGTGCCAGCAGCTTAGACGGGAGCTACAATGAGCAGTTCTTC	CASSLDGSYNEQFF
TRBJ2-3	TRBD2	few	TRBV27	TGTGCCAGCAGTTCGGGACTAGCGCACACGCAGTATTTT	CASSSGLAHTQYF
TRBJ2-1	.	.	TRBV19	TGTGCCAGTAGTACGGGGTCTCCCTACAATGAGCAGTTCTTC	CASSTGSPYNEQFF
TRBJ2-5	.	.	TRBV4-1	TGCGCCAGCAGCCAAGATCAACTTTCCGTGGAGACCCAGTACTTC	CASSQDQLSVETQYF
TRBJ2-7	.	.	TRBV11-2	TGTGCCAGTAGGAACTGGGGCATGGGTTCCTACGAGCAGTACTTC	CASRNWGMGSYEQYF
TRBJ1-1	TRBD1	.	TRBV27	TGTGCCAGCAGTCCCGGACAGGCGGGGACTGAAGCTTTCTTT	CASSPGQAGTEAFF
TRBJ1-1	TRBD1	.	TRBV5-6	TGTGCCAGCAGCCCGAGAGTCCGGGACAGGGGAAGAACTGAAGCTTTCTTT	CASSPRVRDRGRTEAFF
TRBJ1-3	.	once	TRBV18	TGTGCCAGCTCACGGGAGGAGCCTTCCTCTGGAAACACCATATATTTT	CASSREEPSSGNTIYF
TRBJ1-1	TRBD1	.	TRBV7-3	TGTGCCAGCAGCTTAAACAGGGGAGAATCCACTGAAGCTTTCTTT	CASSLNRGESTEAFF
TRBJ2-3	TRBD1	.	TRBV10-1	TGCGCCAGCAGTATGGACAGGGGAAGGGCCTATACGCAGTATTTT	CASSMDRGRAYTQYF
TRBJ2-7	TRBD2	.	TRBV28	TGTGCCAGCAGCCCGGGAGGGGAGACATACGAGCAGTACTTC	CASSPGGETYEQYF
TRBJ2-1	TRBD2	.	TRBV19	TGTGCCAGTAGTATAAGCGGGAGAAACAATGAGCAGTTCTTC	CASSISGRNNEQFF
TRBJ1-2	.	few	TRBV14	TGTGCCAGCAGCCTCCGGGAGGGGTGGTACTATGGCTACACCTTC	CASSLREGWYYGYTF
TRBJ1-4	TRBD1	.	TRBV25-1	TGTGCCAGCAGTTCTGCCGGGACAGGGAAAGAAAAACTGTTTTTT	CASSSAGTGKEKLFF